Sequencing of this T cell receptor beta chain was carried out in a study of glioma-infiltrating T cells after dendritic cell vaccination. Points from the study as a whole: Patients with more pretreatment TILs had longer time to progression and survival.

About this clone itself: Its antigen is not known.

The germline V gene has CDR1 SGHTA and CDR2 FQGNSA. The CDR3 has 16 residues. Germline trimming cut 4 bases from V and 3 bases from J; bases unmatched to any gene: 6. Input was 2 ug genomic DNA, or all available if less. Using immunoSEQ multiplex PCR, the repertoire was profiled, and TCRdb retains in-frame clones only, with some absent. Seen here are almost 65,000 clones, about 81% observed once, and the top ten hold more than 8%. All glioblastoma patients lacked an isocitrate dehydrogenase mutation. Sequences were derived from blood, sampled before dendritic cell vaccination. J is TRBJ1-3 and V is TRBV7-2, with 10 bases lining up with TRBD1. The TCR was taken from a human donor with glioblastoma. CDR3: CASSSVTGGGGNTIYF. CDR3 nucleotide sequence: TGTGCCAGCAGCTCGGTGACAGGGGGCGGTGGAAACACCATATATTTT.